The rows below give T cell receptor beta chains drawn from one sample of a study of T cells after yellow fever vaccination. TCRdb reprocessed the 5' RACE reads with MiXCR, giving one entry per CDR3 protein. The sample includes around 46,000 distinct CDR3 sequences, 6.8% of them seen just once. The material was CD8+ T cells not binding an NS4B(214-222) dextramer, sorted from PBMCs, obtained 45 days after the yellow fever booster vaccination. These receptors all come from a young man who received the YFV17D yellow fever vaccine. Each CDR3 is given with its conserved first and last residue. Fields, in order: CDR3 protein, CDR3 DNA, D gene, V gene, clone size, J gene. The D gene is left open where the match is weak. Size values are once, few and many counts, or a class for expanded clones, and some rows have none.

CASSRRTGHTGELFF | TGTGCCAGCAGCCGTCGGACAGGGCACACCGGGGAGCTGTTTTTT | TRBD1 | TRBV11-2 | many | TRBJ2-2
CASSGMNTGELFF | TGTGCCAGCAGTGGGATGAACACCGGGGAGCTGTTTTTT | - | TRBV27 | many | TRBJ2-2
CASSSRGPGELFF | TGTGCCAGCAGTTCCAGGGGTCCCGGGGAGCTGTTTTTT | - | TRBV27 | many | TRBJ2-2
CASSYDRVAYNEQFF | TGTGCCAGCAGTTACGACAGGGTAGCCTACAATGAGCAGTTCTTC | TRBD1 | TRBV6-5 | many | TRBJ2-1
CASSSGQDSSFF | TGTGCCAGCAGTTCGGGACAGGACAGCTCGTTCTTC | TRBD1 | TRBV27 | many | TRBJ2-1
CASSYSGQGAVNTEAFF | TGTGCCAGCAGTTACTCGGGACAGGGCGCTGTGAACACTGAAGCTTTCTTT | TRBD1 | TRBV6-7 | many | TRBJ1-1
CSARDGEVAGNTIYF | TGCAGTGCTAGAGACGGTGAGGTCGCTGGAAACACCATATATTTT | - | TRBV20-1 | few | TRBJ1-3
CASSLPYLGETQYF | TGTGCCAGCAGCTTACCCTATTTGGGAGAGACCCAGTACTTC | - | TRBV7-2 | many | TRBJ2-5
CATSREGSNYGYTF | TGTGCCACCAGCAGAGAAGGTTCTAACTATGGCTACACCTTC | - | TRBV15 | many | TRBJ1-2
CASSLGLAGHNEQFF | TGTGCCAGCAGTCTAGGACTAGCGGGCCACAATGAGCAGTTCTTC | TRBD2 | TRBV27 | many | TRBJ2-1
CASSAYRGSGELFF | TGTGCCAGCAGTGCGTACAGGGGATCCGGGGAGCTGTTTTTT | TRBD1 | TRBV27 | many | TRBJ2-2
CASSLGIDYEQYF | TGCGCCAGCAGCTTGGGGATCGACTACGAGCAGTACTTC | - | TRBV5-1 | many | TRBJ2-7
CSAELSSYNEQFF | TGCAGTGCTGAACTTAGCTCCTACAATGAGCAGTTCTTC | - | TRBV20-1 | - | TRBJ2-1
CASSLAYLGTSSEKLFF | TGTGCCAGCAGCTTAGCATATCTAGGGACATCTAGTGAAAAACTGTTTTTT | - | TRBV7-2 | many | TRBJ1-4
CASSGDHEQYF | TGCGCCAGCAGTGGGGATCACGAGCAGTACTTC | - | TRBV10-2 | many | TRBJ2-7
CASSSREQGTDTQYF | TGTGCCAGCAGCTCTCGGGAGCAGGGCACAGATACGCAGTATTTT | - | TRBV7-8 | many | TRBJ2-3
CASGGEGGPPGELFF | TGTGCCAGCGGTGGGGAGGGAGGGCCTCCCGGGGAGCTGTTTTTT | TRBD2 | TRBV2 | many | TRBJ2-2
CASSAGTGGRVSQYF | TGTGCCAGCAGCGCAGGGACAGGAGGTCGAGTGTCCCAGTACTTC | TRBD1 | TRBV7-9 | many | TRBJ2-5
CASSAGNTEAFF | TGCGCCAGCAGCGCCGGGAACACTGAAGCTTTCTTT | - | TRBV4-1 | many | TRBJ1-1
CSARDWSSGSYEQYF | TGCAGTGCTAGAGATTGGTCTAGCGGGAGTTACGAGCAGTACTTC | TRBD2 | TRBV20-1 | many | TRBJ2-7
CASSSTSYQPQHF | TGTGCCAGCAGTTCTACCAGCTATCAGCCCCAGCATTTT | - | TRBV6-2/TRBV6-3 | many | TRBJ1-5
CASSHDGAATSYEQYF | TGTGCCAGCAGCCACGACGGGGCGGCGACCTCCTACGAGCAGTACTTC | - | TRBV7-9 | few | TRBJ2-7
CASSILAAVQETQYF | TGTGCCAGCAGCATACTAGCGGCAGTACAAGAGACCCAGTACTTC | TRBD2 | TRBV28 | few | TRBJ2-5
CASSRTADYGYTF | TGCGCCAGCAGCCGGACAGCAGACTATGGCTACACCTTC | - | TRBV4-3 | many | TRBJ1-2
CASSQDLPSDTEAFF | TGTGCCAGCAGCCAAGACCTACCTTCTGACACTGAAGCTTTCTTT | - | TRBV3-1 | many | TRBJ1-1
CASSVGETQYF | TGTGCCAGCAGCGTGGGGGAGACCCAGTACTTC | - | TRBV27 | many | TRBJ2-5